The rows below give T cell receptor beta chains drawn from one sample of a study of response to subunit inactivated influenza vaccine. TCRdb used MiXCR to reprocess the RT-PCR reads, holding one entry per CDR3 protein. The sample carries about half a million distinct CDR3 sequences, about 25% recorded once. The sample in question was CD4+ T cells sorted from PBMCs, obtained roughly 5 days after vaccination. These receptors were taken from a man aged 45-60 years who received an inactivated influenza vaccine. Each CDR3 is given without its conserved first and last residue.

V,J,length,CDR3
TRBV10-3,TRBJ2-7,13,AISEGRDGPYEQY
TRBV29-1,TRBJ1-1,10,SGGSVLTEAF
TRBV6-5,TRBJ1-1,12,ASSYAPENTEAF
TRBV15,TRBJ2-3,13,ATSRLKAGADTQY
TRBV5-1,TRBJ2-7,14,ASSLGASGSTHEQY
TRBV12-3/TRBV12-4,TRBJ2-1,10,ASRRDPGPQF
TRBV28,TRBJ2-7,11,ASSPGVGRRQY
TRBV10-3,TRBJ2-1,13,AIRRTSGSYNEQF
TRBV5-1,TRBJ2-7,13,ASQGGPGVDYEQY
TRBV27,TRBJ2-3,11,ASSLSRIDTQY
TRBV12-3/TRBV12-4,TRBJ1-5,13,ASSLRQGRNQPQH
TRBV29-1,TRBJ2-3,13,SVANLAQSTDTQY
TRBV5-6,TRBJ2-6,12,ASSSTAGANVLT
TRBV20-1,TRBJ2-2,13,SARRRGWYTGELF
TRBV7-2,TRBJ2-2,13,ASSYNPGRVGELF
TRBV6-2/TRBV6-3,TRBJ2-3,13,ASSYSRGSADTQY
TRBV11-2,TRBJ2-7,15,ASSLAGSGRAAYEQY
TRBV5-1,TRBJ1-1,12,ASSHQGVNTEAF
TRBV5-1,TRBJ2-7,14,ASSLGGTGFPYEQY
TRBV4-3,TRBJ1-2,12,ASSHADRVYGYT
TRBV3-1,TRBJ1-2,14,ASSQFARQGTYGYT
TRBV5-1,TRBJ2-3,13,ASSFSGGSTDTQY
TRBV7-2,TRBJ2-1,10,ASSLIGYEQF
TRBV6-5,TRBJ2-2,10,ASSYLSGELF
TRBV6-5,TRBJ2-7,14,ASSYSKGISSYEQY
TRBV28,TRBJ1-2,13,ASSLSMDRGYGYT
TRBV20-1,TRBJ2-4,13,SARDGQGLKNIQY
TRBV12-3/TRBV12-4,TRBJ2-1,14,ASSPSSRVHYNEQF
TRBV20-1,TRBJ2-5,13,SARAGGGAGATQY
TRBV6-5,TRBJ2-1,12,ASSYRAGRNEQF
TRBV6-1,TRBJ2-5,14,ASSTGTGDFGETQY
TRBV7-7,TRBJ2-2,12,ASSLRGDTGELF
TRBV20-1,TRBJ2-1,13,SASNGQGGYNEQF
TRBV29-1,TRBJ2-7,13,SVDLEGRDLLEQY
TRBV29-1,TRBJ2-1,12,SVEDRRSGNEQF
TRBV29-1,TRBJ2-1,11,SGSGGYYNEQF
TRBV11-2,TRBJ1-2,14,ASSSTGTGSNYGYT
TRBV7-8,TRBJ2-2,12,ASSLFEWGWELF
TRBV4-3,TRBJ2-1,15,ASSQDRQGGSYNEQF
TRBV6-2/TRBV6-3,TRBJ1-2,13,ASSLPPDREARYT
TRBV5-1,TRBJ2-7,13,ASSLAGGLPREQY
TRBV18,TRBJ2-3,13,ASSPLGTRPDTQY
TRBV24-1,TRBJ2-2,11,ATGGVISGELF
TRBV7-2,TRBJ2-2,13,ASSLRGRVPGELF
TRBV5-6,TRBJ2-2,12,ASSLLSNTGELF
TRBV5-1,TRBJ2-7,12,ASSSALTGLEQY
TRBV3-1,TRBJ1-1,13,ASSLKGQGNTEAF
TRBV27,TRBJ2-7,11,ASSPLPSYEQY
TRBV11-2,TRBJ2-2,14,ASSLMIGGVHGELF
TRBV10-2,TRBJ2-7,12,ASSDGLSSYEQY
TRBV4-3,TRBJ2-3,11,ASSQDQRGTQY
TRBV7-2,TRBJ2-7,14,ASSLAPGQGSGEQY
TRBV9,TRBJ2-1,13,ASSVVGSSYNEQF
TRBV3-1,TRBJ1-1,12,ASSQDGPGSVAF
TRBV3-1,TRBJ2-4,11,ASSQKGTAIQY
TRBV20-1,TRBJ2-3,13,SASPGGAGADTQY
TRBV10-3,TRBJ2-7,11,AIRMRQGGEQY
TRBV11-2,TRBJ2-3,15,ASSLRWVSRSTDTQY